This TCR beta chain was identified during a study of blood T cell repertoires in COVID-19. Source study methods: Reference gene primer amplification in the assay estimated nucleated cell counts. Assay used: immunoSEQ multiplex PCR; TCRdb lists only in-frame clones, some missing. D and trimming were read from the DNA, whereas the V and J calls and clone size are those reported in that table. Of approximately 50,000 clones listed, around 85% are singletons. This CDR3 comprises 14 residues. The germline V gene encodes CDR1 SQVTM and CDR2 ANQGSEA. V lost 4 bases to trimming and J lost 4 bases, with 15 bases between them.

The chain uses TRBV29-1 and TRBJ2-3; maybe TRBD2 (6 bases). The sequenced material came from peripheral blood. This clonotype was sampled from a man aged 60-69 years with acute or convalescent COVID-19. The CDR3 reads CSVVGGISADTQYF. The CDR3 DNA is TGCAGCGTTGTAGGCGGGATTTCGGCAGATACGCAGTATTTT.